This is a list of T cell receptor beta chains from one sample in a study of monozygotic twins with inflammatory bowel disease. TCRdb re-called the 5' RACE reads, yielding one record per CDR3 amino acid sequence without DNA. With about 350,000 distinct CDR3 sequences in the sample, the ten largest clones hold roughly 2%. Source material: blood. All receptors come from a human donor with ulcerative colitis or Crohn's disease, or a healthy co-twin of an affected twin (not recorded which). CDR3s include the opening cysteine and the closing phenylalanine or tryptophan.

v_gene	j_gene	CDR3aa
TRBV6-5	TRBJ2-3	CASSYSGTGRSDTQYF
TRBV28	TRBJ2-2	CASSSRGGSNTGELFF
TRBV20-1	TRBJ2-1	CSARGTSGDAYNEQFF
TRBV6-6	TRBJ2-1	CASSRGYEQFF
TRBV27	TRBJ2-3	CASSPIDRSDTQYF
TRBV11-2	TRBJ1-1	CASSRRSGQEAFF
TRBV5-1	TRBJ2-3	CASSPPIAGAGDTQYF
TRBV5-1	TRBJ2-3	CASSLSDTQYF
TRBV20-1	TRBJ2-5	CSAPRQGAGETQYF
TRBV5-1	TRBJ2-1	CASSPSTDSYNEQFF
TRBV7-9	TRBJ2-2	CASGRLADTSGELFF
TRBV2	TRBJ1-2	CASRGGASYGYTF
TRBV20-1	TRBJ1-1	CSASPGQGNEAFF
TRBV5-4	TRBJ2-2	CASSFPSGRGLAGELFF
TRBV20-1	TRBJ2-4	CSARAGTSKNIQYF
TRBV19	TRBJ2-3	CASSIRGLDTQYF
TRBV7-2	TRBJ2-2	CATQFRGNTGELFF
TRBV5-4	TRBJ1-4	CASSFFAGEKLFF